The source of this TCR beta chain is a study of T cell responses to AZD1222 COVID-19 vaccine. Regarding the study as a whole: AZD1222 recipients seropositive at baseline numbered only six or seven. Donors were mostly white British, more females; clonal diversity possibly underestimated.

The CDR3 totals 13 residues. With 1 base removed from V and 6 bases from J, the gap between germline ends came to 10 bases. Sequencing was performed with immunoSEQ multiplex PCR; in TCRdb, only in-frame clones are kept and a portion is missing. The table lists around 99,000 clones, over 75% of them singletons. Concerning this clone: Its antigen remains unidentified.

The sequence derives from an adult who received the AZD1222 COVID-19 vaccine. Sequencing was performed on peripheral blood, taken 28 days after the second AZD1222 dose. The chain links TRBV12-3 or TRBV12-4 to TRBJ2-7; D remains unclear. The CDR3 region is CASSLGLASEQYF. The CDR3 DNA reads TGTGCCAGCAGTTTAGGGTTGGCGTCCGAGCAGTACTTC.